This T cell receptor beta chain was obtained from a study of blood T cells in healthy people across ages. Next came a second PCR, run for about 7 to 12 cycles, which used a sample-barcoded 5' primer along with a J-beta primer mix. MiXCR was run by TCRdb on the 5' RACE reads, yielding one entry per CDR3 protein. This table holds 450,000 to 650,000 distinct CDR3 sequences, about 25% found once. This CDR3 has 13 residues. Trimming cost V 0 bases and J 5 bases, with 8 bases left between them. Per the germline V gene, CDR1 is SGHTA and CDR2 is FQGNSA. These same records also appear under a second study, on T cells of mothers and their children. From that report: Every mother supplied over 8 million TCR beta CDR3 reads and every child some 2.7 million. The analysis detected no persistent microchimeric T cell clones.

What was sequenced was blood. This rearrangement joins TRBV7-2 to TRBJ2-7; D gene uncertain. The receptor comes from a boy aged 10-17 years in good health. The CDR3 here is CASSLALGDEQYF. CDR3 DNA sequence: TGTGCCAGCAGCTTAGCACTTGGTGACGAGCAGTACTTC.